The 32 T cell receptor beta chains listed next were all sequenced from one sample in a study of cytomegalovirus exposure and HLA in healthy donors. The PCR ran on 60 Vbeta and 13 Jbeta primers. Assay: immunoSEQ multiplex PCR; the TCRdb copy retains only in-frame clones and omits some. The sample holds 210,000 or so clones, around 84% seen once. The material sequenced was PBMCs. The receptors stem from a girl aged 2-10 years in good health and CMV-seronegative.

The DNA of the CDR3 is TGCAGCGTCGTATTCGGGGTAAAAGAGACCCAGTACTTC. The encoded protein is CSVVFGVKETQYF. V usage is TRBV29-1 and J usage is TRBJ2-5, with D perhaps matching TRBD2 (5 bases). V lost 6 bases and J 3 bases, leaving 14 bases between the germline ends. Germline values: CDR1 SQVTM, CDR2 ANQGSEA. The CDR3 is 13 residues long.

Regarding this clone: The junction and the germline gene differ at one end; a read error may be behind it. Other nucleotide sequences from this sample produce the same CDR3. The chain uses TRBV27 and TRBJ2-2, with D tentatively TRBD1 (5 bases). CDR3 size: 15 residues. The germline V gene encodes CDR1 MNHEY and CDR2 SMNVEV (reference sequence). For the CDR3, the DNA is TGCGCCAGCAGTCAGGGAAGGGGGAACACCGGGGAGCTGTTTTTT. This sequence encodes CASSQGRGNTGELFF.

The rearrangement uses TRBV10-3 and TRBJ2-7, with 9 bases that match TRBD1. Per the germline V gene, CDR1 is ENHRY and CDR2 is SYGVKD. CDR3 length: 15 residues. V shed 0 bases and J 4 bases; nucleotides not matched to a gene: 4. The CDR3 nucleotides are TGTGCCATCAGTGAGTCCGAGACAGGGGGATACGAGCAGTACTTC. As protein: CAISESETGGYEQYF.

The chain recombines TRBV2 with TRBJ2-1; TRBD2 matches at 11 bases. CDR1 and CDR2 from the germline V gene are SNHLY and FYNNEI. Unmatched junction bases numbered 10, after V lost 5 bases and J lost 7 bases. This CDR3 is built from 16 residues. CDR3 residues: CASSYYSGRVGNEQFF. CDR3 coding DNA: TGTGCCAGCAGTTATTATAGCGGGAGGGTGGGGAATGAGCAGTTCTTC.

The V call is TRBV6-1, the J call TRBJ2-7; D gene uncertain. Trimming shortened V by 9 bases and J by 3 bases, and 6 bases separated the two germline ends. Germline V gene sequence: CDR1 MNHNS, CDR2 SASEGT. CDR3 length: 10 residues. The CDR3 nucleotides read TGTGCCAGTAACATCTACGAGCAGTACTTC. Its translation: CASNIYEQYF.

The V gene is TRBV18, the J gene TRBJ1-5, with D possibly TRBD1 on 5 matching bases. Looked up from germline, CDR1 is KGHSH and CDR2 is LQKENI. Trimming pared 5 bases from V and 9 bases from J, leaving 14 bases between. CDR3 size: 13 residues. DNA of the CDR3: TGTGCCAGCTCAAACGGGGGAGCAGGGCCCCAGCATTTT. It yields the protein CASSNGGAGPQHF.

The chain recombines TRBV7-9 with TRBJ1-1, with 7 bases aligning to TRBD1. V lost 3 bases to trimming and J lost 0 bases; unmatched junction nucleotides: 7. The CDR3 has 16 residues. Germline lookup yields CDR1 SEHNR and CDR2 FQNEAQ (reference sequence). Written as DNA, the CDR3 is TGTGCCAGCAGCTTCAAGGGGGCGACTTTGAACACTGAAGCTTTCTTT. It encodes CASSFKGATLNTEAFF.

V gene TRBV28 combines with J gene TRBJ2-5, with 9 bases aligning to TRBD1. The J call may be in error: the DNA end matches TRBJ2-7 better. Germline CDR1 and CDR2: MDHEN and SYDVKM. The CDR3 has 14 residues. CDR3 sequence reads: CAGAPGQGTYEQYF. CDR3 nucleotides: TGTGCCGGGGCACCGGGACAGGGCACCTACGAGCAGTACTTC.

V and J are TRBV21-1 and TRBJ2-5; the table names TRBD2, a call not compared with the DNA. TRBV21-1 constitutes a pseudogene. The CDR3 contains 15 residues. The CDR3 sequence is CASSKGLAGGETQYF. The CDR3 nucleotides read TGTGCCAGCAGCAAAGGACTAGCGGGGGGAGAGACCCAGTACTTC.

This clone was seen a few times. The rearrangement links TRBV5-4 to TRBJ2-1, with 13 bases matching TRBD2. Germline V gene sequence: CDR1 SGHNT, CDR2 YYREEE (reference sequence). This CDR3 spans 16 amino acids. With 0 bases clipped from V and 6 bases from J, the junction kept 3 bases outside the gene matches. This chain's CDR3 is CASSLVTSGRPNEQFF. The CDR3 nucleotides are TGTGCCAGCAGCTTGGTGACTAGCGGGAGGCCCAATGAGCAGTTCTTC.

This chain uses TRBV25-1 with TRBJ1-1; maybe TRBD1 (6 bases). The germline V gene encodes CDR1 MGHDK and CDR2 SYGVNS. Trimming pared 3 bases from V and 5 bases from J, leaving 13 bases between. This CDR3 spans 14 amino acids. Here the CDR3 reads CASSETGGRTEAFF. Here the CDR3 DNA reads TGTGCCAGCAGTGAGACGGGGGGCCGAACTGAAGCTTTCTTT.

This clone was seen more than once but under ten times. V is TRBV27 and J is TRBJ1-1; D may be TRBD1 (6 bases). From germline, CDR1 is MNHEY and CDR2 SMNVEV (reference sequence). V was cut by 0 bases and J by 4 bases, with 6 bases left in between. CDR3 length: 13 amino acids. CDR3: CASSLSGGTEAFF. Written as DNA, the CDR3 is TGTGCCAGCAGTTTATCAGGGGGCACTGAAGCTTTCTTT.

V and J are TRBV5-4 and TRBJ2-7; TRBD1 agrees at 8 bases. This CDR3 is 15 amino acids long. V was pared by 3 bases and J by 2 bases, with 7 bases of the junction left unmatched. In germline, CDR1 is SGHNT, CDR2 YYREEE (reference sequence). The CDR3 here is CASSWSGGGAYEQYF. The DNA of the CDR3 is TGTGCCAGCAGCTGGTCAGGGGGCGGGGCCTACGAGCAGTACTTC.

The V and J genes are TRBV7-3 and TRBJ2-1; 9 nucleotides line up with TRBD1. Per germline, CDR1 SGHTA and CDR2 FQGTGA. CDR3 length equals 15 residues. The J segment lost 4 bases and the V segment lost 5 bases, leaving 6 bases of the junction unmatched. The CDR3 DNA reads TGTGCCAGCAGCCCGGGACAGGGAGGATACAATGAGCAGTTCTTC. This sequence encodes CASSPGQGGYNEQFF.

The CDR3 sequence is CASRQTSGGTEQYF. The CDR3 coding sequence is TGTGCCAGCAGGCAAACTAGCGGGGGAACCGAGCAGTACTTC. The chain combines TRBV2 with TRBJ2-5; TRBD2 matches 11 bases. The J call may not be correct, given that the DNA end is closer to TRBJ2-7. The CDR3 runs to 14 residues. The germline CDR1 and CDR2 sequences are SNHLY and FYNNEI.

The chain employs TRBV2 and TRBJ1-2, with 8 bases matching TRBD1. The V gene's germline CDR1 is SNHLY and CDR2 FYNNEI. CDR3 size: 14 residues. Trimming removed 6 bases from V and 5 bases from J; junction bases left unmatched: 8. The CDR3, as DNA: TGTGCCAGCAGCGCGGGACAGGTGGGATATGGCTACACCTTC. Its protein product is CASSAGQVGYGYTF.

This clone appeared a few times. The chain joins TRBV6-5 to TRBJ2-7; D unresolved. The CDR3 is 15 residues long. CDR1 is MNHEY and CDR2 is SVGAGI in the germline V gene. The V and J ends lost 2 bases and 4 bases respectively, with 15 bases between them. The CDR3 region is CASSYTTLTEYEQYF. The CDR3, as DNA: TGTGCCAGCAGTTACACGACCCTTACGGAGTACGAGCAGTACTTC.

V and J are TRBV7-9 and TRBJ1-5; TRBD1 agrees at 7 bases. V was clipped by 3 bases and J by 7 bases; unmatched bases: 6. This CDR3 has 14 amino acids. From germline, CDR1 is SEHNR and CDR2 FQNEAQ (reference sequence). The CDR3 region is CASSLTGYNQPQHF. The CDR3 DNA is TGTGCCAGCAGCTTGACAGGGTATAACCAGCCCCAGCATTTT.

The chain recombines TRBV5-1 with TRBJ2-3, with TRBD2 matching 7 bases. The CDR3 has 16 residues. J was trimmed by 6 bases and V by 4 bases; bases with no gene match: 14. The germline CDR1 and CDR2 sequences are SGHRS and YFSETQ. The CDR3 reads CASSLERGGVRDTQYF. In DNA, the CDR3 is TGCGCCAGCAGCCTTGAGCGGGGTGGGGTGCGGGATACGCAGTATTTT.

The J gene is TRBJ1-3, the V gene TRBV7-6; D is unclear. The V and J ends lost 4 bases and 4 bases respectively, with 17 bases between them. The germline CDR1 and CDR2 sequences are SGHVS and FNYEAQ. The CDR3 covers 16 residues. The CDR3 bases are TGTGCCAGCAGCTCAACCCACCCGACGGGGGGAAACACCATATATTTT. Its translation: CASSSTHPTGGNTIYF.

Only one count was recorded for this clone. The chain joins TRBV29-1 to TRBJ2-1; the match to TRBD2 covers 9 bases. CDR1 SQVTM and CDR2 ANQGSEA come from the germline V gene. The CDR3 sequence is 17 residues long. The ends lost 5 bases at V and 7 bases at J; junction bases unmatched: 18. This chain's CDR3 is CSVPSGLTRGGQNEQFF. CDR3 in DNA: TGCAGCGTTCCAAGCGGCCTTACGCGGGGGGGCCAAAATGAGCAGTTCTTC.

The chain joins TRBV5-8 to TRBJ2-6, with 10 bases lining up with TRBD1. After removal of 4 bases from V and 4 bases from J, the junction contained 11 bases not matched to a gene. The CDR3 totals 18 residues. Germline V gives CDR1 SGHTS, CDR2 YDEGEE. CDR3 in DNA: TGTGCCAGCAGCCCCGGGACAGGGGTCGCGTGGGGGGCCAACGTCCTGACTTTC. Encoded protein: CASSPGTGVAWGANVLTF.

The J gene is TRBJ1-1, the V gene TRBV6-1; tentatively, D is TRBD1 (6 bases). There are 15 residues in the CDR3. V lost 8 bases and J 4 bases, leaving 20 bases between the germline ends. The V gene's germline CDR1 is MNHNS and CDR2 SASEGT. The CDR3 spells CASGSISGHVTEAFF. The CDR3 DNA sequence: TGTGCCAGCGGGTCGATATCGGGACACGTCACTGAAGCTTTCTTT.

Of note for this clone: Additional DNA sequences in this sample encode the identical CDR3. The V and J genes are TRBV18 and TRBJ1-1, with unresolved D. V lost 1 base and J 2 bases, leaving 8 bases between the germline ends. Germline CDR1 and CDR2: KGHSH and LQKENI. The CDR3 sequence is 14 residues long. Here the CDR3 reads CASSPRAANTEAFF. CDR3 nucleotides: TGTGCCAGCTCACCACGGGCTGCCAACACTGAAGCTTTCTTT.

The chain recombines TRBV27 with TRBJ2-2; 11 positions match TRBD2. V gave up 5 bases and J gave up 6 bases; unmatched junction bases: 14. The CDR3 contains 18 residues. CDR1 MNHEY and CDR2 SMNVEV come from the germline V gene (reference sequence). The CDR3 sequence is CASSPLPISGRVPGELFF. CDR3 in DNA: TGTGCCAGCAGTCCCTTACCTATTAGCGGGAGGGTGCCCGGGGAGCTGTTTTTT.

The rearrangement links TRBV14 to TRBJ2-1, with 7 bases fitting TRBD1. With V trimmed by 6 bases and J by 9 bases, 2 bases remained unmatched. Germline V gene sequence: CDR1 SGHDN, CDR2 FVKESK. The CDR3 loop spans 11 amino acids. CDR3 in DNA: TGTGCCAGCAGACAGGGGACTGAGCAGTTCTTC. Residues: CASRQGTEQFF.

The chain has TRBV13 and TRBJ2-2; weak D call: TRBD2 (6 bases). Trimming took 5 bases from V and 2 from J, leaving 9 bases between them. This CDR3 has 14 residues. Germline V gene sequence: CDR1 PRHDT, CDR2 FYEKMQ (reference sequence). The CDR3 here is CASSGTLNTGELFF. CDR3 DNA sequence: TGTGCCAGCAGCGGGACTCTCAACACCGGGGAGCTGTTTTTT.

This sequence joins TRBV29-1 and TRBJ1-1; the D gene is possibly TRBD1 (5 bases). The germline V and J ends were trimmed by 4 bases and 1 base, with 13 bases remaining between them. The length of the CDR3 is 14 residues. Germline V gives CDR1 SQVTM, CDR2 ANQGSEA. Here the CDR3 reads CSVAIRQSNTEAFF. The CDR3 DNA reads TGCAGCGTTGCCATACGACAGTCGAACACTGAAGCTTTCTTT. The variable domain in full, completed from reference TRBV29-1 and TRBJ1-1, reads SAVISQKPSRDICQRGTSLTIQCQVDSQVTMMFWYRQQPGQSLTLIATANQGSEATYESGFVIDKFPISRPNLTFSTLTVSNMSPEDSSIYLCSVAIRQSNTEAFFGQGTRLTVV.

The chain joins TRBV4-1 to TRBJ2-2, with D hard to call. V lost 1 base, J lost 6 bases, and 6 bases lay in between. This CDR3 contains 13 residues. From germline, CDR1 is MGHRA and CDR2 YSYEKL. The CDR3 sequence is CASSQAFPGELFF. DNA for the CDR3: TGCGCCAGCAGCCAAGCCTTCCCCGGGGAGCTGTTTTTT.

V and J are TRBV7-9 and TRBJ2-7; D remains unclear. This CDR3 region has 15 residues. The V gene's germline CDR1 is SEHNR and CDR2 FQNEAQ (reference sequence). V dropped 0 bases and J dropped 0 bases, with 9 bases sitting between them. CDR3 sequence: CASSLALKSSYEQYF. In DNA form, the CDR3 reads TGTGCCAGCAGCTTAGCGCTAAAGAGCTCCTACGAGCAGTACTTC.

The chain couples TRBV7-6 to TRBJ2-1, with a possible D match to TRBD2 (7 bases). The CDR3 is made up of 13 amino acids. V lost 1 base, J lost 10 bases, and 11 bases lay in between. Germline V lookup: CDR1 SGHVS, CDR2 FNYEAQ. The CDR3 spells CASSLVGGGEQFF. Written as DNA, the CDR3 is TGTGCCAGCAGCTTAGTAGGGGGAGGGGAGCAGTTCTTC. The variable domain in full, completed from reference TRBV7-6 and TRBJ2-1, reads GAGVSQSPRYKVTKRGQDVALRCDPISGHVSLYWYRQALGQGPEFLTYFNYEAQQDKSGLPNDRFSAERPEGSISTLTIQRTEQRDSAMYRCASSLVGGGEQFFGPGTRLTVL.

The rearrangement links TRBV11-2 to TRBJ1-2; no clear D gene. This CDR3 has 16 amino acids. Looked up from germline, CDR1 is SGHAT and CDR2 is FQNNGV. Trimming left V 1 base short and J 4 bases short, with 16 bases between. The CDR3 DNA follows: TGTGCCAGCAGCTTAGGGGCAGTTCCGTTACTCTATGGCTACACCTTC. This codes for CASSLGAVPLLYGYTF.